A selection of T cell receptor beta chains follows, all from one sample in a study of blood T cells in healthy people across ages. TCRdb analysed the 5' RACE reads with MiXCR anew, one entry per CDR3 protein. The sample has approximately 1.5 million distinct CDR3 sequences; approximately 43% are singletons. The specimen sequenced was blood. The receptors derive from a woman younger than 30 in good health. Each CDR3 is given with its conserved first and last residue. Fields, in order: V gene, clone size, D gene, J gene, CDR3 DNA, CDR3 protein. A D gene is named only where the DNA matches it firmly. Expanded clones get a size class; other rows say once, few or many, or leave the size out.

TRBV29-1,NA,NA,TRBJ2-7,TGCAGCGGGGGCAGGAGGAACGAGCAGTACTTC,CSGGRRNEQYF
TRBV24-1,NA,TRBD2,TRBJ2-1,TGTGCCACCAGCCCCCGACTAGCGGGAGTGAATGAGCAGTTCTTC,CATSPRLAGVNEQFF
TRBV3-1,few,TRBD1,TRBJ2-1,TGTGCCAGCAGCCAAATTGGGACAGTCAGGGCATATGAGCAGTTCTTC,CASSQIGTVRAYEQFF
TRBV29-1,few,TRBD1,TRBJ1-1,TGCAGCGTTGCAGGGACAGCACCCATGAACACTGAAGCTTTCTTT,CSVAGTAPMNTEAFF
TRBV7-2,many,NA,TRBJ2-4,TGTGCCAGCAGTTTGGCAGGGAACATTCAGTACTTC,CASSLAGNIQYF
TRBV14,few,NA,TRBJ2-1,TGTGCCAGCAGCCAAGAATGGCAGACCAGCTCCTACAATGAGCAGTTCTTC,CASSQEWQTSSYNEQFF
TRBV7-9,NA,TRBD2,TRBJ2-3,TGTGCCAGCAGCCCAGAACCGGGACTAGCGGGGTCAGATACGCAGTATTTT,CASSPEPGLAGSDTQYF
TRBV29-1,many,NA,TRBJ2-1,TGCAGCGCCGCGCCACTATATGGCAATGAGCAGTTCTTC,CSAAPLYGNEQFF
TRBV30,NA,NA,TRBJ2-3,TGTGCCTGGAGTGTAGAGGACACAGATACGCAGTATTTT,CAWSVEDTDTQYF
TRBV12-3/TRBV12-4,NA,NA,TRBJ2-3,TGTGCCAGAGGAACTAGCACAGATGCGCAGTATTTT,CARGTSTDAQYF
TRBV3-1,NA,TRBD1,TRBJ2-2,TGTGCCAGCAGCCAATGGACAGGGGCCGGGGAGCTGTTTTTT,CASSQWTGAGELFF
TRBV12-3/TRBV12-4,once,TRBD1,TRBJ2-7,TGTGCCAGCAGGGGGACAGCGGATTACGAGCAGTACTTC,CASRGTADYEQYF
TRBV6-6,NA,NA,TRBJ2-7,TGTGCCAGCAGTTATTATCAGGGGTCACTAGAGCAGTACTTC,CASSYYQGSLEQYF
TRBV5-1,NA,NA,TRBJ1-1,TGCGCCAGCAGCTTGGCCGGGGCAGCGAACACTGAAGCTTTCTTT,CASSLAGAANTEAFF
TRBV20-1,NA,TRBD1,TRBJ1-5,TGCAGTGCTAGGCAGGGGGCTCAAAGCAATCAGCCCCAGCATTTT,CSARQGAQSNQPQHF
TRBV27,NA,NA,TRBJ1-5,TGTGCCAGCCGAGGGGCAGGGCCGAGCAATCAGCCCCAGCATTTT,CASRGAGPSNQPQHF
TRBV3-1,few,NA,TRBJ2-7,TGTGCCAGCAGCCAAGACAGCGGGTTGACCTACGAGCAGTACTTC,CASSQDSGLTYEQYF
TRBV5-1,NA,NA,TRBJ2-5,TGCGCCAGCAGCTCTCCGGAACAGGGTTTTAATGAGCAGTACTTC,CASSSPEQGFNEQYF
TRBV5-1,NA,NA,TRBJ2-7,TGCGCCAGCAGCATTACCACCGGGACTCCATCCTACGAGCAGTACTTC,CASSITTGTPSYEQYF
TRBV7-2,NA,NA,TRBJ2-5,TGTGCCAGCAGCTTATCGTATACGAACAATGAGCAGTACTTC,CASSLSYTNNEQYF
TRBV11-2,NA,TRBD1,TRBJ1-2,TGTGCCAGCAGCCAGACAGGGGGTTGGGCTGGCCACACCTTC,CASSQTGGWAGHTF
TRBV7-2,once,TRBD1,TRBJ1-1,TGTGCCAGCAGCTTAGGGTTGGGACAGGCTTTCTTT,CASSLGLGQAFF